The 7 T cell receptor beta chains listed next were all sequenced from one sample in a study of shared clonotypes between healthy human individuals. This table comes from immunoSEQ multiplex PCR, and its TCRdb copy is limited to in-frame clones, with some not included. The data show 2 million to 2.5 million clones, more than 85% seen once. Input material: naive CD4+ T cells from PBMCs. Subset given: CD45RA+ positively selected. The receptors originated from a man younger than 30 in good health. Some clones in this sample may be carry-over from other donors' samples.

The V and J genes are TRBV28 and TRBJ1-3, with 8 nucleotides matching TRBD1. The CDR3 loop spans 15 amino acids. J gave up 7 bases and V 7 bases, and 12 bases lay outside the gene matches. CDR1 MDHEN and CDR2 SYDVKM come from the germline V gene. CDR3 loop: CASTYTDRGRNTIYF. The CDR3 nucleotides are TGTGCCAGCACCTACACAGACAGGGGTCGGAACACCATATATTTT.

This chain uses TRBV5-1 with TRBJ2-5; 8 bases match TRBD1. Germline V gene data show CDR1 as SGHRS and CDR2 as YFSETQ. The CDR3 extends over 13 amino acids. The trim removed 7 bases at V and 2 bases at J, leaving 4 bases unmatched. The CDR3: CASLGTGQETQYF. In DNA form, the CDR3 reads TGCGCCAGCCTAGGGACAGGACAAGAGACCCAGTACTTC.

V is TRBV29-1 and J is TRBJ2-1; a possible D gene is TRBD1 (7 bases). Per the germline V gene, CDR1 is SQVTM and CDR2 is ANQGSEA. The ends were cut back, 4 bases at V and 7 bases at J, with 14 bases in the middle. The CDR3 is 13 amino acids. CDR3 protein: CSVGNRGGNEQFF. As DNA, the CDR3 is TGCAGCGTTGGTAACAGGGGAGGTAATGAGCAGTTCTTC.

V gene TRBV6-6 combines with J gene TRBJ2-5; D tentatively reads TRBD1 or TRBD2 (6 bases each). Germline lookup yields CDR1 MNHNY and CDR2 SVGAGI (reference sequence). The CDR3 loop spans 16 amino acids. The germline V and J ends were trimmed by 1 base and 5 bases, with 17 bases remaining between them. The CDR3 DNA follows: TGTGCCAGCAGTTACTGGCCTTCGGGGGCTACGGAGACCCAGTACTTC. This encodes CASSYWPSGATETQYF.

V and J are TRBV11-2 and TRBJ1-1; D unresolved. Looked up from germline, CDR1 is SGHAT and CDR2 is FQNNGV. V dropped 2 bases and J dropped 0 bases, with 10 bases sitting between them. This CDR3 comprises 15 residues. The DNA of the CDR3 is TGTGCCAGCAGCTTATTTGGGCAAGTGAACACTGAAGCTTTCTTT. This translates into CASSLFGQVNTEAFF.

A few counts support this clone. This sequence joins TRBV9 and TRBJ1-2, with D unresolved. Germline values: CDR1 SGDLS, CDR2 YYNGEE. The V end lost 1 base, the J end lost 6 bases, and 13 bases lay between the germline ends. The CDR3 contains 14 residues. CDR3: CASSVSGIRHGYTF. DNA for the CDR3: TGTGCCAGCAGCGTATCGGGGATCCGGCATGGCTACACCTTC.

The gene calls are TRBV5-1 and TRBJ2-7; unclear D gene. This CDR3 is built from 13 residues. V dropped 2 bases and J dropped 4 bases, with 10 bases sitting between them. The germline V gene encodes CDR1 SGHRS and CDR2 YFSETQ. The CDR3 bases are TGCGCCAGCAGCTTCGGACCTTATTACGAGCAGTACTTC. Translated: CASSFGPYYEQYF. The full variable domain, with the rest looked up from reference TRBV5-1 and TRBJ2-7, is KAGVTQTPRYLIKTRGQQVTLSCSPISGHRSVSWYQQTPGQGLQFLFEYFSETQRNKGNFPGRFSGRQFSNSRSEMNVSTLELGDSALYLCASSFGPYYEQYFGPGTRLTVT.